Below are 20 T cell receptor beta chains sequenced from a single sample in a study of early T cells in non-severe SARS-CoV-2 infection. TCRdb reanalysed the 5' RACE reads using MiXCR and keeps one entry per CDR3 protein. The sample consists of roughly 38,000 distinct CDR3 sequences, 5.5% of them appearing once. Here the sequenced sample was whole blood, taken at baseline. The receptors shown here come from an adult who was a healthcare worker with PCR-confirmed SARS-CoV-2 infection or an uninfected control (not recorded which).

This clonotype was seen a few times. The chain couples TRBV7-2 to TRBJ2-7, with 7 bases identical to TRBD1. Germline values: CDR1 SGHTA, CDR2 FQGNSA. CDR3 length: 14 amino acids. J gave up 2 bases and V 5 bases, and 6 bases lay outside the gene matches. The CDR3 region has the DNA TGTGCCAGCAGCCTGAGACAGGGTGCCTACGAGCAGTACTTC. Translated, it gives CASSLRQGAYEQYF.

This clonotype was seen repeatedly, ten times or more. This sequence joins TRBV19 and TRBJ2-2, with D perhaps TRBD1 or TRBD2 (5 bases each). CDR3 length: 14 residues. Germline assignment: CDR1 LNHDA and CDR2 SQIVND (reference sequence). Trimming removed 11 bases from V and 3 bases from J, with 16 bases in between. Written as DNA, the CDR3 is TGTGCCTCCCGGGATAGAGGGGACACCGGGGAGCTGTTTTTT. It codes for CASRDRGDTGELFF.

In this sample, this clonotype turned up many times. The J gene is TRBJ2-1, the V gene TRBV20-1; D might be TRBD2 (5 bases). Germline CDR1 DFQATT, CDR2 SNEGSKA (reference sequence). CDR3 length: 14 residues. Between the trimmed V and J ends, which lost 4 bases and 2 bases, there was a span of 12 bases. The CDR3 sequence: CSATGFGTYNEQFF. The CDR3 nucleotides are TGCAGTGCTACGGGGTTCGGGACCTACAATGAGCAGTTCTTC.

This clonotype was counted at least ten times. The chain carries TRBV7-2 and TRBJ2-4; D is perhaps TRBD1 (6 bases). The V and J ends lost 5 bases and 0 bases respectively, with 14 bases between them. Germline V CDR1 and CDR2: SGHTA, FQGNSA. There are 16 residues in the CDR3. The CDR3 DNA reads TGTGCCAGCAGCCCAGGACAGAATCTAGCCAAAAACATTCAGTACTTC. It translates to CASSPGQNLAKNIQYF.

This clonotype was seen at least ten times. This chain links TRBV7-2 with TRBJ2-7, with 9 bases lining up with TRBD1. V dropped 4 bases and J dropped 4; count of bases not matched to a gene: 5. This CDR3 has 14 residues. Germline V gene lookup returns CDR1 SGHTA and CDR2 FQGNSA. CDR3 coding DNA: TGTGCCAGCAGCTCTGGACAGGGGCGATACGAGCAGTACTTC. It encodes CASSSGQGRYEQYF.

Ten or more counts support this clonotype. The gene calls are TRBV6-6 and TRBJ2-7; D is unclear. Germline CDR1 MNHNY, CDR2 SVGAGI (reference sequence). There are 13 residues in the CDR3. The V end was cut by 4 bases, the J end by 5 bases, with 12 bases between. CDR3 DNA sequence: TGTGCCAGCAGTTCTCTAGGCCAAAACGAGCAGTACTTC. Its translation: CASSSLGQNEQYF.

In this sample, this clonotype turned up many times. The chain joins TRBV24-1 to TRBJ2-3, with TRBD2 matching 14 bases. CDR1 is KGHDR, CDR2 SFDVKD, per germline. The CDR3 spans 18 residues. V lost 1 base and J lost 5; bases outside the gene matches: 7. This CDR3 is CATSDFGGTSGSVDTQYF. DNA of the CDR3: TGTGCCACCAGTGATTTTGGGGGGACTAGCGGGAGTGTAGATACGCAGTATTTT.

V usage is TRBV18 and J usage is TRBJ1-2; no firm D call. Germline CDR1 and CDR2: KGHSH and LQKENI. The CDR3 has 15 residues. V lost 3 bases, J lost 3 bases, and 14 bases lay in between. This chain's CDR3 is CASSPKLTEDYGYTF. The CDR3 DNA is TGTGCCAGCTCACCTAAATTGACTGAAGACTATGGCTACACCTTC.

This clonotype showed up many times. V usage is TRBV4-2 and J usage is TRBJ1-1, with no clear D. V dropped 1 base and J dropped 3 bases, with 15 bases sitting between them. Germline values: CDR1 LGHNA, CDR2 YNFKEQ. The CDR3 runs 16 residues. For the CDR3, the DNA is TGTGCCAGCAGCCAAGTAGGAAGGGTGGAGGACACTGAAGCTTTCTTT. This gives the protein CASSQVGRVEDTEAFF.

This clonotype was found many times. This chain joins TRBV25-1 and TRBJ1-3; the D is unclear. This CDR3 region has 14 residues. Germline assignment: CDR1 MGHDK and CDR2 SYGVNS. V shed 3 bases and J shed 2 bases, with 8 bases lying between them. This CDR3 is CASSEERTGNTIYF. The CDR3 nucleotides are TGTGCCAGCAGTGAGGAGAGGACTGGAAACACCATATATTTT.

The chain has TRBV3-1 and TRBJ2-5, with 9 nucleotides matching TRBD1. This CDR3 region has 15 residues. Germline assignment: CDR1 LGHDT and CDR2 YNNKEL (reference sequence). The J segment lost 5 bases and the V segment lost 3 bases, leaving 7 bases of the junction unmatched. In nucleotides, the CDR3 is TGTGCCAGCAGCCAGGGACAGGGCTTAATGGAGACCCAGTACTTC. Its protein is CASSQGQGLMETQYF.

This chain joins TRBV5-1 and TRBJ2-7, with 9 bases identical to TRBD1. The CDR3 loop spans 15 amino acids. Germline V gene data show CDR1 as SGHRS and CDR2 as YFSETQ. The V gene end was trimmed by 2 bases and the J gene end by 5 bases; junction bases not matched to a gene: 8. The CDR3 region has the DNA TGCGCCAGCAGCTTCAGGACAGGGGCAGTCGACGAGCAGTACTTC. The encoded protein is CASSFRTGAVDEQYF.

This clonotype was counted many times. The chain carries TRBV2 and TRBJ2-7; D is possibly TRBD2 (7 bases). Trimming removed 9 bases at V and 7 bases at J, with 16 bases between. Germline V lookup: CDR1 SNHLY, CDR2 FYNNEI. The CDR3 has 12 residues. CDR3 DNA: TGTGCCAGTACGGCGGGGGCGAGGGAGCAGTACTTC. It is translated as CASTAGAREQYF.

The table lists this clonotype with many counts. V and J are TRBV7-8 and TRBJ2-1, with 11 bases that match TRBD2. CDR3 length: 18 residues. With 1 base clipped from V and 3 bases from J, the junction kept 8 bases outside the gene matches. Germline V lookup: CDR1 SGHVS, CDR2 FQNEAQ. The CDR3, as DNA: TGTGCCAGCAGCTTAGGACACTTAGCGGGAGGGATCTACAATGAGCAGTTCTTC. Encoded protein: CASSLGHLAGGIYNEQFF.

This clonotype has a count of ten or more. This chain joins TRBV29-1 and TRBJ2-1; 7 bases agree with TRBD2. Germline loops: CDR1 SQVTM, CDR2 ANQGSEA. V trimming: 2 bases; J trimming: 0 bases; junction bases outside the gene matches: 10. The CDR3 sequence is 17 residues long. The CDR3 DNA reads as TGCAGCGTTGAAAAGTTAATGGGCGGGAGCTCCTACAATGAGCAGTTCTTC. Protein: CSVEKLMGGSSYNEQFF.

This clonotype was observed many times. This chain connects TRBV9 to TRBJ2-5; TRBD2 matches 8 bases. This CDR3 comprises 15 residues. Germline assignment: CDR1 SGDLS and CDR2 YYNGEE. V gave up 0 bases and J gave up 5 bases; unmatched junction bases: 6. Here the CDR3 reads CASSVGGGRSETQYF. The CDR3 bases are TGTGCCAGCAGCGTAGGCGGGGGGCGTTCGGAGACCCAGTACTTC.

This clonotype was picked up many times. The rearrangement joins TRBV9 to TRBJ2-7; D possibly matches TRBD1 or TRBD2 (5 bases each). Trimming pared 0 bases from V and 4 bases from J, leaving 14 bases between. Germline CDR1 SGDLS, CDR2 YYNGEE. The CDR3 spans 15 residues. The CDR3: CASSVAGTDDYEQYF. The CDR3 DNA reads TGTGCCAGCAGCGTAGCGGGGACCGATGATTACGAGCAGTACTTC.

This clonotype appeared a few times. J is TRBJ2-5 and V is TRBV2; D remains unclear. V lost 4 bases and J 5 bases, leaving 11 bases between the germline ends. The CDR3 spans 13 residues. Per germline, CDR1 SNHLY and CDR2 FYNNEI. The CDR3, as DNA: TGTGCCAGCAGTGTGATCGGCCGGGAGACCCAGTACTTC. This gives the protein CASSVIGRETQYF.

This sequence joins TRBV29-1 and TRBJ1-1, with D unresolved. The germline CDR1 and CDR2 sequences are SQVTM and ANQGSEA. V lost 7 bases and J 5 bases, leaving 17 bases between the germline ends. The CDR3 totals 13 residues. The CDR3 bases are TGCAGCGCCACGCCGGACCTATTGACTGAAGCTTTCTTT. Translated: CSATPDLLTEAFF.

In its sample, this clonotype was seen many times. This chain uses TRBV5-1 with TRBJ2-5; no reliable D call. V lost 0 bases and J lost 5, with 5 bases in between. CDR3 length: 12 amino acids. Germline values: CDR1 SGHRS, CDR2 YFSETQ. The CDR3 region has the DNA TGCGCCAGCAGCTTGGGTTGGGAGACCCAGTACTTC. It translates to CASSLGWETQYF.